The 16 T cell receptor beta chains reported below all come from one sample, sequenced in a study of cytotoxic CD8 clonotypes in ibrutinib-treated CLL (dated by TCRdb to about 2021). The protocol used for the library was the immunoSEQ multiplex PCR assay. In its TCRdb copy, this immuneACCESS table keeps in-frame sequences only and misses some clones. Where compared with another copy, unresolved V genes explain less than half of these, and the others have no known cause. In all, the sample holds over 200,000 clones, and 75% to 80% of those were seen once. In total, the top ten clones hold 9.5% to 12% of the sample. The time point label corresponds to: about twelve months on ibrutinib. This specimen consisted of PBMCs, obtained after 12 months of ibrutinib treatment. Every receptor here comes from a human donor with chronic lymphocytic leukemia.

This sequence joins TRBV4-1 and TRBJ2-7; 8 bases are shared with TRBD1. There are 15 residues in the CDR3. Unmatched junction bases numbered 7, after V lost 3 bases and J lost 3 bases. Germline values: CDR1 MGHRA, CDR2 YSYEKL. The CDR3 region has the DNA TGCGCCAGCAGCCAGGGACAGGATGGATTCTACGAGCAGTACTTC. Protein: CASSQGQDGFYEQYF.

DNA of the CDR3: TGTGCCAGCAGCCTAGGAAGTGGGTTAAAGACCCAGTACTTC. Encoded protein: CASSLGSGLKTQYF. This chain uses TRBV28 with TRBJ2-5; no definite D call. Trimming shortened V by 6 bases and J by 6 bases, and 17 bases separated the two germline ends. Germline values: CDR1 MDHEN, CDR2 SYDVKM. The CDR3 length is 14 residues.

V gene TRBV19 combines with J gene TRBJ1-1; 8 bases are a match to TRBD1. The germline gives CDR1 LNHDA, CDR2 SQIVND (reference sequence). Germline trimming cut 11 bases from V and 1 base from J; bases unmatched to any gene: 9. The CDR3 length is 14 residues. The CDR3 DNA sequence: TGTGCCTCACAGGGGGTTATCCGGAACACTGAAGCTTTCTTT. Protein product: CASQGVIRNTEAFF.

The rearrangement links TRBV9 to TRBJ1-2; perhaps TRBD1 as D (5 bases). V gave up 4 bases and J gave up 4 bases, with 17 bases separating them. The germline V gene has CDR1 SGDLS and CDR2 YYNGEE. The CDR3 spans 15 residues. As DNA, the CDR3 is TGTGCCAGCAGCCGGGGGGGAGGCACCCTCTATGGCTACACCTTC. Protein product: CASSRGGGTLYGYTF.

The chain has TRBV4-1 and TRBJ2-1; 7 bases align to TRBD1. J was trimmed by 6 bases and V by 3 bases; bases with no gene match: 2. This CDR3 comprises 13 residues. The V gene's germline CDR1 is MGHRA and CDR2 YSYEKL. The CDR3 DNA reads as TGCGCCAGCAGCCAGACAGGGACCAATGAGCAGTTCTTC. Translating it yields CASSQTGTNEQFF.

The chain combines TRBV10-3 with TRBJ2-2; D gene ambiguous. The CDR3 covers 15 residues. Germline V gene lookup returns CDR1 ENHRY and CDR2 SYGVKD. V gave up 2 bases and J gave up 5 bases, with 12 bases separating them. The CDR3 reads CAISERFPVTGELFF. The CDR3 DNA sequence: TGTGCCATCAGTGAGCGGTTTCCGGTAACCGGGGAGCTGTTTTTT.

The V and J genes are TRBV13 and TRBJ2-7, with TRBD1 as a possible D gene (6 bases). Germline values: CDR1 PRHDT, CDR2 FYEKMQ (reference sequence). This CDR3 region has 14 residues. The V end lost 5 bases, the J end lost 3 bases, and 14 bases lay between the germline ends. DNA of the CDR3: TGTGCCAGCAGCACCAGACAGGAAATCTACGAGCAGTACTTC. Translating gives CASSTRQEIYEQYF.

The chain combines TRBV28 with TRBJ2-5, with a tentative D call TRBD2 (5 bases). V lost 4 bases and J lost 1, with 10 bases in between. Germline V CDR1 and CDR2: MDHEN, SYDVKM. This CDR3 region has 14 residues. CDR3 residues: CASSSRELQETQYF. CDR3 coding DNA: TGTGCCAGCAGTTCAAGGGAGCTCCAAGAGACCCAGTACTTC.

CDR3: CASTPTLNTEAFF. The CDR3 DNA reads TGTGCCAGTACCCCGACGTTGAACACTGAAGCTTTCTTT. V gene TRBV19 combines with J gene TRBJ1-1; D uncertain. The germline V gene has CDR1 LNHDA and CDR2 SQIVND (reference sequence). The V and J ends lost 7 bases and 0 bases respectively, with 9 bases between them. This CDR3 is 13 amino acids long. The complete variable domain, with remaining parts taken from reference TRBV19 and TRBJ1-1, reads DGGITQSPKYLFRKEGQNVTLSCEQNLNHDAMYWYRQDPGQGLRLIYYSQIVNDFQKGDIAEGYSVSREKKESFPLTVTSAQKNPTAFYLCASTPTLNTEAFFGQGTRLTVV.

The rearrangement links TRBV5-4 to TRBJ1-2; perhaps TRBD1 as D (6 bases). The CDR3 length is 16 residues. CDR1 and CDR2 from the germline V gene are SGHNT and YYREEE (reference sequence). Trimming removed 4 bases at V and 8 bases at J, with 24 bases between. CDR3 loop: CASSPMTGSNRGGYTF. The CDR3 DNA follows: TGTGCCAGCAGCCCAATGACAGGATCCAATCGTGGAGGCTACACCTTC.

The gene calls are TRBV10-3 and TRBJ2-7, with 9 bases that match TRBD1. The trim removed 4 bases at V and 4 bases at J, leaving 8 bases unmatched. The V gene's germline CDR1 is ENHRY and CDR2 SYGVKD. The CDR3 sequence is 15 residues long. The CDR3 region has the DNA TGTGCCATCAGTGGTGGGGGACAGGGAGGATACGAGCAGTACTTC. Its translation: CAISGGGQGGYEQYF.

This chain links TRBV5-4 with TRBJ1-1; D is possibly TRBD1 (6 bases). The V gene's germline CDR1 is SGHNT and CDR2 YYREEE (reference sequence). The CDR3 covers 12 residues. The ends were cut back, 7 bases at V and 0 bases at J, with 7 bases in the middle. The CDR3 bases are TGTGCCAGCCAGGGGCTGAACACTGAAGCTTTCTTT. Translating it yields CASQGLNTEAFF.

This clone occurred once. V and J are TRBV6-5 and TRBJ1-4; a possible D gene is TRBD1 (5 bases). CDR1 and CDR2 (germline): MNHEY, SVGAGI. This CDR3 has 12 residues. Trimming shortened V by 8 bases and J by 7 bases, and 11 bases separated the two germline ends. The CDR3 reads CASSGGGEKLFF. DNA for the CDR3: TGTGCCAGCTCGGGGGGGGGTGAAAAACTGTTTTTT.

The CDR3 nucleotides are TGTGCCAGCACCCCACCTGCGGGCTACGAGCAGTACTTC. Its protein is CASTPPAGYEQYF. The V gene is TRBV7-9, the J gene TRBJ2-7, with D tentatively TRBD2 (5 bases). The V gene's germline CDR1 is SEHNR and CDR2 FQNEAQ (reference sequence). Trimming stripped 7 bases from V and 3 bases from J, with 13 bases between. This CDR3 has 13 amino acids.

The chain recombines TRBV9 with TRBJ1-1; D unresolved. The germline CDR1 and CDR2 sequences are SGDLS and YYNGEE. The CDR3 spans 15 residues. V lost 0 bases, J lost 3 bases, and 12 bases lay in between. Written as DNA, the CDR3 is TGTGCCAGCAGCGTAGCTTCGGTCGGGTACACTGAAGCTTTCTTT. It encodes CASSVASVGYTEAFF.

This clone has just one count. This chain uses TRBV2 with TRBJ1-5; tentative D call: TRBD1 (5 bases). There are 14 residues in the CDR3. Germline assignment: CDR1 SNHLY and CDR2 FYNNEI. The V gene lost 8 bases and the J gene lost 0 bases, with 11 bases spanning the gap. The CDR3 loop is CASETDYSNQPQHF. The DNA of the CDR3 is TGTGCCAGCGAGACAGATTATAGCAATCAGCCCCAGCATTTT.